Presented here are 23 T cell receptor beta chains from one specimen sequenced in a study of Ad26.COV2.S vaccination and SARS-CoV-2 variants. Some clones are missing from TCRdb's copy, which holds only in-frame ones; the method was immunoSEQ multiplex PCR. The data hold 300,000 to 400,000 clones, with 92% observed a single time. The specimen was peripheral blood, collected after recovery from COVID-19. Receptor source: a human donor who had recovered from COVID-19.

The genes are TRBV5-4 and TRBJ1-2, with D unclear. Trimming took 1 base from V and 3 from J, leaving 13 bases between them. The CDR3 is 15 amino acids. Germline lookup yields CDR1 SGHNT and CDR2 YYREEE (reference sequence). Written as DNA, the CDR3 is TGTGCCAGCAGCTTGTCCATCCACACGGACTATGGCTACACCTTC. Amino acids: CASSLSIHTDYGYTF.

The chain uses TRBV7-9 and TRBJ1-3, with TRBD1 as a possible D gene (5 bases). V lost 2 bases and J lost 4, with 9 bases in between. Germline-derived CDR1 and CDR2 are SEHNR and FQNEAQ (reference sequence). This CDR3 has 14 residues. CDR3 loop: CASSLPGPGNTIYF. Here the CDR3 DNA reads TGTGCCAGCAGCTTACCGGGACCCGGAAACACCATATATTTT.

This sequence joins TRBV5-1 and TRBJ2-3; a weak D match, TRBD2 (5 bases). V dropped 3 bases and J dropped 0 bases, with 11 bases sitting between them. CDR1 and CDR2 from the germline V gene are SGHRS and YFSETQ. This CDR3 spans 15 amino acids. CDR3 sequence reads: CASSSGELSTDTQYF. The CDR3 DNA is TGCGCCAGCAGCTCCGGGGAACTGAGCACAGATACGCAGTATTTT.

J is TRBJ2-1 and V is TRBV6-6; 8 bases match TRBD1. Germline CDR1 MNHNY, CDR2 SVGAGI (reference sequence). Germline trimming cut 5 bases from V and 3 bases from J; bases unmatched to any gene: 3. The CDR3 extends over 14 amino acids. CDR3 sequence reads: CASSNTGGYNEQFF. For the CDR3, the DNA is TGTGCCAGCAGTAACACAGGGGGCTACAATGAGCAGTTCTTC.

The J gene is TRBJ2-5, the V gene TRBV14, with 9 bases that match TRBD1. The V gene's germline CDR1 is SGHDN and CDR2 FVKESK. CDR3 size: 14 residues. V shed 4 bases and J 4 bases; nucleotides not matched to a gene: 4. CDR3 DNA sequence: TGTGCCAGCAGCCGACAGGGGGTGCGAGAGACCCAGTACTTC. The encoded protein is CASSRQGVRETQYF.

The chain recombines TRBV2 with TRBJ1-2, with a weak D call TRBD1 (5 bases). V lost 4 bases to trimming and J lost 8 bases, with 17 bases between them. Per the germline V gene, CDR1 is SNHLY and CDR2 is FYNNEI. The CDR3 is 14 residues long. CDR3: CASSARTSLDGYTF. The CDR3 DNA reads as TGTGCCAGCAGTGCCAGGACAAGCCTCGACGGCTACACCTTC.

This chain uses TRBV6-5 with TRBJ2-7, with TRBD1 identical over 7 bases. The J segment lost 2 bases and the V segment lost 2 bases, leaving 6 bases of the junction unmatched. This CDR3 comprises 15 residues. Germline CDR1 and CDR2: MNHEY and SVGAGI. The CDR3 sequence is CASSYGRGRTYEQYF. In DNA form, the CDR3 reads TGTGCCAGCAGTTACGGAAGGGGGCGCACCTACGAGCAGTACTTC.

DNA for the CDR3: TGTGCCAGCAGTAGGGGAGCAGGGAGAGGAGGGACCCAGTACTTC. Protein product: CASSRGAGRGGTQYF. The genes are TRBV6-5 and TRBJ2-5, with D perhaps matching TRBD1 or TRBD2 (5 bases each). The CDR3 contains 15 residues. The ends were cut back, 5 bases at V and 7 bases at J, with 20 bases in the middle. Germline CDR1 is MNHEY and CDR2 is SVGAGI.

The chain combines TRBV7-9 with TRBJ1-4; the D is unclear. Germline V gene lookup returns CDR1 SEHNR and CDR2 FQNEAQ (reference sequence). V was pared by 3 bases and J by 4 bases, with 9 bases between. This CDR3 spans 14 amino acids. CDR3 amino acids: CASSLPGNNEKLFF. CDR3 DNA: TGTGCCAGCAGCTTGCCGGGTAATAATGAAAAACTGTTTTTT. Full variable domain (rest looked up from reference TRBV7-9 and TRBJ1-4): DTGVSQNPRHKITKRGQNVTFRCDPISEHNRLYWYRQTLGQGPEFLTYFQNEAQLEKSRLLSDRFSAERPKGSFSTLEIQRTEQGDSAMYLCASSLPGNNEKLFFGSGTQLSVL.

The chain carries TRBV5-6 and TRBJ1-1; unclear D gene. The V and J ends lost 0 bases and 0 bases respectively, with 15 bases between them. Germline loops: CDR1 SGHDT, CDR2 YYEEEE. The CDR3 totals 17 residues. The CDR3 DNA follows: TGTGCCAGCAGCTTGGCCGGTCGGGGAGCTTTGAACACTGAAGCTTTCTTT. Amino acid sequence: CASSLAGRGALNTEAFF. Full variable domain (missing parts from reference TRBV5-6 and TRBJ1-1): DAGVTQSPTHLIKTRGQQVTLRCSPKSGHDTVSWYQQALGQGPQFIFQYYEEEERQRGNFPDRFSGHQFPNYSSELNVNALLLGDSALYLCASSLAGRGALNTEAFFGQGTRLTVV.

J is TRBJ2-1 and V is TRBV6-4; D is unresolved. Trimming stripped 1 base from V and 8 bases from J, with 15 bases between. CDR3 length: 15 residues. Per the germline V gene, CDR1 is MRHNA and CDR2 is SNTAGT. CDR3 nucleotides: TGTGCCAGCAGTGACTATAAGGGTCCTCGCGATGAGCAGTTCTTC. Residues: CASSDYKGPRDEQFF.

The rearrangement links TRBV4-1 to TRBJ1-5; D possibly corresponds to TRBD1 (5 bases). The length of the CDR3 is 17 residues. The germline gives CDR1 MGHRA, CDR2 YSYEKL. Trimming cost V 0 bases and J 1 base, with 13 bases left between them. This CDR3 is CASSQDQTGLSNQPQHF. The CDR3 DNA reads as TGCGCCAGCAGCCAAGATCAAACAGGCCTAAGCAATCAGCCCCAGCATTTT.

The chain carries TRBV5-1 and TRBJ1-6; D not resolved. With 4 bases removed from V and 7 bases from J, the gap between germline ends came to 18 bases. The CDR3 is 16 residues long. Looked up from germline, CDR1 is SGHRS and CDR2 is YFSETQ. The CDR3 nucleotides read TGCGCCAGCAGCCGAGACACTGCCACCTCGAATTCACCCCTCCACTTT. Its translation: CASSRDTATSNSPLHF.

The CDR3 DNA is TGTGCCAGTAGTACCGGATGGACAGAGCACACCCTCCACTTT. This gives the protein CASSTGWTEHTLHF. The chain links TRBV19 to TRBJ1-6, with a possible D match to TRBD1 (6 bases). The V and J ends lost 4 bases and 14 bases respectively, with 18 bases between them. Germline CDR1 is LNHDA and CDR2 is SQIVND (reference sequence). CDR3 length equals 14 residues.

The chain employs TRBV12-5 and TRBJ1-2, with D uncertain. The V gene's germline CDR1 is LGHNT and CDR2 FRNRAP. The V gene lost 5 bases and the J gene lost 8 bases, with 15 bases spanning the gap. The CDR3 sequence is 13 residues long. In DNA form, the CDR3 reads TGTGCTAGTGGTCCCAGACCAACGGAAGGCTACACCTTC. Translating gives CASGPRPTEGYTF. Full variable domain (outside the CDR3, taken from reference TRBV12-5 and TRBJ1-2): DARVTQTPRHKVTEMGQEVTMRCQPILGHNTVFWYRQTMMQGLELLAYFRNRAPLDDSGMPKDRFSAEMPDATLATLKIQPSEPRDSAVYFCASGPRPTEGYTFGSGTRLTVV.

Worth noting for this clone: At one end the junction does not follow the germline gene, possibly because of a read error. In DNA, the CDR3 is TGTGCTAGCAGCGAGGACCCGCGAAACAATGAGCAGTTCTTC. Translating gives CASSEDPRNNEQFF. The rearrangement uses TRBV7-7 and TRBJ2-1; D not certain. This CDR3 spans 14 amino acids. Germline lookup yields CDR1 SSHAT and CDR2 FNYEAQ (reference sequence).

CDR3 loop: CASITSGRSNYGYTF. The CDR3 bases are TGTGCCAGCATAACCTCGGGACGCTCCAACTATGGCTACACCTTC. V usage is TRBV6-6 and J usage is TRBJ1-2, with a tentative D call TRBD1 (5 bases). This CDR3 has 15 residues. Trimming shortened V by 7 bases and J by 2 bases, and 17 bases separated the two germline ends. Germline CDR1 MNHNY, CDR2 SVGAGI (reference sequence).

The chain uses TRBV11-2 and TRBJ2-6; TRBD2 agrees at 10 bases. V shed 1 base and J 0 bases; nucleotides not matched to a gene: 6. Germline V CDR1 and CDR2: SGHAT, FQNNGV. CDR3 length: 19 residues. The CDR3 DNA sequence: TGTGCCAGCAGCTTAGCCACTAGCGGGGCTATCTCTGGGGCCAACGTCCTGACTTTC. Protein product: CASSLATSGAISGANVLTF.

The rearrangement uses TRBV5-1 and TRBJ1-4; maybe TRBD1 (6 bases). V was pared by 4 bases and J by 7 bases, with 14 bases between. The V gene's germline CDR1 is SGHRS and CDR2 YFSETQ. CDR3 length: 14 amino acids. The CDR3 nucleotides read TGCGCCAGCAGCCCGACAGGATTGGGTGAAAAACTGTTTTTT. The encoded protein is CASSPTGLGEKLFF.

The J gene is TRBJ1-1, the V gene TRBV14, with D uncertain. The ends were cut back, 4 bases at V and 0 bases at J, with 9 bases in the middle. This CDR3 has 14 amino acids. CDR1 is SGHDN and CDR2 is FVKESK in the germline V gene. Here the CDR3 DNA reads TGTGCCAGCAGCCCAGGCGCATTGAACACTGAAGCTTTCTTT. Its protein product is CASSPGALNTEAFF.

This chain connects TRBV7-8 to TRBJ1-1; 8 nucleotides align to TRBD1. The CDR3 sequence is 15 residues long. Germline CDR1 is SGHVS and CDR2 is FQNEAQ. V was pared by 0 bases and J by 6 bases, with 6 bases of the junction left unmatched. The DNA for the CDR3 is TGTGCCAGCAGCTTAGCGCCGACAGGGGCGTCTGAAGCTTTCTTT. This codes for CASSLAPTGASEAFF. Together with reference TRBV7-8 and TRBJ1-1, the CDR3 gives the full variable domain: GAGVSQSPRYKVAKRGQDVALRCDPISGHVSLFWYQQALGQGPEFLTYFQNEAQLDKSGLPSDRFFAERPEGSVSTLKIQRTQQEDSAVYLCASSLAPTGASEAFFGQGTRLTVV.

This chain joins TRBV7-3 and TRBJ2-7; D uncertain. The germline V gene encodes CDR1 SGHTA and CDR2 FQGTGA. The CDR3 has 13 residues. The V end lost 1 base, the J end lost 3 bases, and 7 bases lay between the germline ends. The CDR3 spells CASSLNSNYEQYF. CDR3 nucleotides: TGTGCCAGCAGCTTAAACAGTAACTACGAGCAGTACTTC.

The CDR3 reads CASSQFPGKEGYTF. For the CDR3, the DNA is TGTGCCAGCAGCCAATTTCCAGGGAAAGAAGGCTACACCTTC. This chain joins TRBV2 and TRBJ1-2, with D possibly TRBD1 on 5 matching bases. V was cut by 6 bases and J by 8 bases, with 19 bases left in between. CDR1 SNHLY and CDR2 FYNNEI come from the germline V gene. This CDR3 comprises 14 residues.